This TCR beta chain came from a study of T cells in tuberculosis. Findings and caveats of the study: GEM motif frequencies gave approximately 70% accuracy; the GMM repertoire gave approximately 90%. Smaller distances to GMM-specific TCRs suggested their expansion in active tuberculosis.

Only in-frame clones appear in the TCRdb table, and some are missing; sequencing was by immunoSEQ multiplex PCR. This sample carries over 20,000 clones, 97% of them seen once, and the ten largest clones take roughly 6.2%. CDR1 LGHNA and CDR2 YSLEER come from the germline V gene. The V gene lost 0 bases and the J gene lost 4 bases, with 15 bases spanning the gap. The CDR3 runs 16 residues. Turning to this clone: Its antigen is not known.

This receptor was obtained from a donor between 10 and 35 years old with latent tuberculosis or without tuberculosis infection. Sequenced input: PBMCs. V usage is TRBV4-3 and J usage is TRBJ1-2, with D maybe TRBD1 (6 bases). The CDR3 DNA is TGCGCCAGCAGCCAAGATTTCGGGGGGCTAACCTATGGCTACACCTTC. Encoded protein: CASSQDFGGLTYGYTF.